This TCR beta chain appears in the sequencing data of a study of shared clonotypes between healthy human individuals. Germline V gene sequence: CDR1 LGHNA, CDR2 YNFKEQ. V trimming: 0 bases; J trimming: 4 bases; junction bases outside the gene matches: 9. The CDR3 has 17 residues. CD8 cells regarded as naive lacked CD45RO, were positively chosen for CCR7, and omitted terminally differentiated effector memory CD45RA+ cells. Some clones are missing from TCRdb's copy, which holds only in-frame ones; the method was immunoSEQ multiplex PCR. The sample lists about 680,000 clones, approximately 90% seen once, with 24% in the top ten.

Sequencing input: naive CD8+ T cells sorted from blood. This receptor was taken from a man under 40 in good health. The V gene is TRBV4-2, the J gene TRBJ2-7; 10 bases are shared with TRBD2. CDR3 loop: CASSQDRFELAGYEQYF. CDR3 nucleotide sequence: TGTGCCAGCAGCCAAGATAGATTTGAACTAGCGGGATACGAGCAGTACTTC.